This TCR beta chain was identified in a study of tumor and adjacent non-tumor tissue in lung cancer. On the study more broadly: There were some 11 adenocarcinoma, 2 squamous cell carcinoma and 1 small cell lung cancer cases. Patients were aged about 31 to 85, ten or so men and about five women, stage I to III. Findings of the study overall: Tumor tissue had significantly higher TCR diversity than normal lung. In normal lung, the top 100 clones were significantly more dominant than in tumor.

No cell sorting was done before RNA was extracted from the tissue. Distant lung tissue was collected more than 3 cm away from the tumor edge. Three rounds of nested PCR, following a modified ARM-PCR protocol, produced the TCRbeta library. TCRdb recomputed calls from the multiplex PCR reads with MiXCR, one row per CDR3 protein. The data contain some 80,000 distinct CDR3 sequences, just over 75% of them singletons. As for this clonotype: Its target is unknown.

Germline CDR1 MNHEY, CDR2 SVGEGT. The CDR3 runs 18 residues. The sample consisted of distant non-tumor lung tissue. The receptor's source is a man aged 70-80 years with non-small cell lung cancer. The chain recombines TRBV6-2 or TRBV6-3 with TRBJ2-1, with 9 bases fitting TRBD2. The CDR3 nucleotides read TGTGGCACCAGTTGCGGCATAGGACTAGCGTTATCCTACAATGAGCAGTTCTTC. Translated, it gives CGTSCGIGLALSYNEQFF.